This T cell receptor beta chain was identified during a study of blood T cell repertoires in COVID-19 (dated by TCRdb to about 2020). Concerning the study at large: The collaborator samples originated in the United States, Italy and Spain and spanned the acute and convalescent phases of COVID-19. The material from the prospective study consisted of cDNA or gDNA derived from T cells, B-cell-depleted T cells, or PBMCs. Subjects who had been exposed to COVID-19, were actively infected with it, or had recovered from it provided the deeply sampled blood TCRbeta repertoires that made up the dataset. A freely available public database, intended as a resource for researchers studying the immune response to SARS-CoV-2, is where the repertoires were released. Samples were obtained from the ongoing ImmuneRACE study (first 160 participants) and from over a thousand subjects provided by 6 global collaborators. Sample metadata almost always included a de-identified subject ID, COVID-19 status, age in years and sex. Where available, HLA class I and class II types were taken from metadata supplied by the sample provider and were not determined by assay-based typing. Broader findings and caveats from the paper: Clinical and demographic metadata were provided uncurated, with the amount varying by source and participant.

TCRbeta CDR3 regions were amplified from genomic DNA by means of the immunoSEQ Assay, a bias-controlled multiplex PCR. Turning to the authors' computational methods: The number of nucleated cells in each sample was estimated by amplification of reference gene primers within the assay. To quantify the absolute abundance of each unique TCRbeta CDR3 rearrangement, sequence reads were collapsed and filtered. Productive Simpson clonality was computed per sample as the square root of Simpson's diversity index over productive rearrangements. The immuneACCESS repertoire file appears here via TCRdb, limited to in-frame rearrangements. These files lack a portion of the clones; in checked studies, under half of the deficit traces to unresolved V genes, and the cause of the others is not known. V and J calls and clone size are as listed in that table; D and trimming were resolved from the DNA. The sample table lists around 140,000 clones, over 80% of them with a count of one. The ten most abundant clones make up about 6.5% of the sample.

Collaborating institutions collected whole blood in K2EDTA tubes following their own protocols. For TCRbeta analysis, collaborators shipped samples as frozen whole blood, isolated PBMCs, or DNA extracted from either of those sample types. Reading from cysteine to phenylalanine, the CDR3 counts 15 amino acids. Left in the record is the CDR3 DNA by itself, 45 bases read in frame from the first base. V and J are trimmed by 4 bases and 5 bases, and the gene matches miss 5 bases of the junction. From a lookup of the germline V gene, CDR1 and CDR2 are SGDLS and YYNGEE. In regard to this clone: Its antigen is not yet known. No much larger clonotype is one base removed from it; base qualities were not supplied.

Here the chain combines TRBV9 and TRBJ2-2; the central 10 bases match TRBD2. Sequencing was carried out using peripheral blood. The receptor was derived from a man older than 75 with acute or convalescent COVID-19. The CDR3: CASSRLAGATGELFF. The base sequence is TGTGCCAGCAGCCGTCTAGCGGGAGCAACCGGGGAGCTGTTTTTT.